A single sample gave rise to the 5 T cell receptor beta chains below, sequenced in a study of T cells after yellow fever vaccination. TCRdb reanalysed the 5' RACE reads using MiXCR and keeps one entry per CDR3 protein. The data hold around 590,000 distinct CDR3 sequences, with approximately 13% observed a single time. Material: PBMCs, obtained on the day of the yellow fever booster vaccination. Receptors were obtained from a man aged 25-40 years who received the YFV17D yellow fever vaccine.

In its sample, this clonotype was seen a few times. The chain carries TRBV10-3 and TRBJ2-7; D is perhaps TRBD1 (8 bases). There are 12 residues in the CDR3. Germline assignment: CDR1 ENHRY and CDR2 SYGVKD. Trimming stripped 11 bases from V and 6 bases from J, with 17 bases between. CDR3 in amino acids: CAVDRGGGEQYF. CDR3 DNA: TGTGCCGTAGACAGGGGCGGGGGCGAGCAGTACTTC.

The J gene is TRBJ1-6, the V gene TRBV4-2; 9 bases map to TRBD1. Germline CDR1 and CDR2: LGHNA and YNFKEQ. The ends lost 6 bases at V and 7 bases at J; junction bases unmatched: 4. This CDR3 has 14 residues. CDR3 residues: CASSNRGRNSPLHF. CDR3 in DNA: TGTGCCAGCAGTAACAGGGGGCGGAATTCACCCCTCCACTTT.

In its sample, this clonotype was seen a few times. This chain connects TRBV4-3 to TRBJ2-7; unclear D gene. CDR3 length: 13 amino acids. Germline V lookup: CDR1 LGHNA, CDR2 YSLEER. Trimming stripped 0 bases from V and 2 bases from J, with 5 bases between. The CDR3 sequence: CASSQEPAYEQYF. The CDR3 DNA sequence: TGCGCCAGCAGCCAAGAACCCGCCTACGAGCAGTACTTC.

The J gene is TRBJ2-7, the V gene TRBV7-9; D is uncertain. There are 13 residues in the CDR3. The germline gives CDR1 SEHNR, CDR2 FQNEAQ (reference sequence). The germline V and J ends were trimmed by 6 bases and 0 bases, with 9 bases remaining between them. The chain's CDR3 is CASRRAASYEQYF. The CDR3 DNA follows: TGTGCCAGCAGAAGGGCCGCCTCCTACGAGCAGTACTTC.

This clonotype was observed a few times. The genes are TRBV29-1 and TRBJ2-1; 8 bases are a match to TRBD2. Unmatched junction bases numbered 14, after V lost 4 bases and J lost 6 bases. CDR3 length: 16 amino acids. Germline-derived CDR1 and CDR2 are SQVTM and ANQGSEA. CDR3 DNA sequence: TGCAGCGTTGGTGGTCAGTCGGGCGGGAGGCTCAATGAGCAGTTCTTC. Translation gives CSVGGQSGGRLNEQFF.